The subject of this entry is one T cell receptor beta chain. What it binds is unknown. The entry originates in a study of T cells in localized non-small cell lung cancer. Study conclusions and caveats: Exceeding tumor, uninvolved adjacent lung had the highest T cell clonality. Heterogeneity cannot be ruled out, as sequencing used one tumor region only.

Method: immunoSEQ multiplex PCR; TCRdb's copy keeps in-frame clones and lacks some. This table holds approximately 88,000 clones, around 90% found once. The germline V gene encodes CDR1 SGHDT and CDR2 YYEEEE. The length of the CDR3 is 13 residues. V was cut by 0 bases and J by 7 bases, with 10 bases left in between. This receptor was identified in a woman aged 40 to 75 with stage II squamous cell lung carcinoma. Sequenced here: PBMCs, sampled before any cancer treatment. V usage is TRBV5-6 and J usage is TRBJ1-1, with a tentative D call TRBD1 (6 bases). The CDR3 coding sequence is TGTGCCAGCAGCTTGGCCCAGGGGAATGAAGCTTTCTTT. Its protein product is CASSLAQGNEAFF.